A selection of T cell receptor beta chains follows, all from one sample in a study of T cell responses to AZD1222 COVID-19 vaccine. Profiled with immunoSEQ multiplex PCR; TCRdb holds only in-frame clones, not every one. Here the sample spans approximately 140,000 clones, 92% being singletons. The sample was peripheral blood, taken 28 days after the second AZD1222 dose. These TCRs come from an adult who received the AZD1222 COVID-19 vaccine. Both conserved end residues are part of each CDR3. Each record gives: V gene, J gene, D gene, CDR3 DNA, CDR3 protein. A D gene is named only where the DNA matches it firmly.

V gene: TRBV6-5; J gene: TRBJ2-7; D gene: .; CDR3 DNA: TGTGCCAGCAGTTACGTCCAGGGACCCTACGAGCAGTACTTC; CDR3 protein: CASSYVQGPYEQYF
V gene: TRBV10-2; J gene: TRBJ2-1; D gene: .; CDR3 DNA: TGCGCCAGCAGTGCCGGGACTCCCTACAATGAGCAGTTCTTC; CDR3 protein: CASSAGTPYNEQFF
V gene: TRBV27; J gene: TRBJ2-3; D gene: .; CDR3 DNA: TGTGCCAGCAGTTCACGAATCAGGGGAGAGAGCACAGATACGCAGTATTTT; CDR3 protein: CASSSRIRGESTDTQYF
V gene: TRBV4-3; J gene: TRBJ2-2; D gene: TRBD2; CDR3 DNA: TGCGCCAGCAGCCAAGGGACTAGCGGGTTAGGGAACACCGGGGAGCTGTTTTTT; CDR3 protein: CASSQGTSGLGNTGELFF
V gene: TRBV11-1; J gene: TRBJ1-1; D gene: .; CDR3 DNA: TGTGCCAGCAGCTTAGTTGAGACTGAAGCTTTCTTT; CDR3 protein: CASSLVETEAFF
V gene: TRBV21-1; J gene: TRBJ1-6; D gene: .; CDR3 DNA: TGTGCCAGCAGCAAACACCGGGACAGGGGCTTTCGGGCCCTCCACTTT; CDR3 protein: CASSKHRDRGFRALHF
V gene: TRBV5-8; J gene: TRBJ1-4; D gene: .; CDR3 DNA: TGTGCCAGCAGCTTGGCAGGGGAGCGAGAAAAACTGTTTTTT; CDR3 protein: CASSLAGEREKLFF
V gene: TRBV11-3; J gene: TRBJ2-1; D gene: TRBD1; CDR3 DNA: TGTGCCAGCAGCTTAGGGACAGGGCCCCCCTACAATGAGCAGTTCTTC; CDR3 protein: CASSLGTGPPYNEQFF
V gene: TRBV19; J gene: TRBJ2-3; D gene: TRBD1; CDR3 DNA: TGTGCCAGTAGTGACCAGGACAGGGGGCGGGATACGCAGTATTTT; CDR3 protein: CASSDQDRGRDTQYF
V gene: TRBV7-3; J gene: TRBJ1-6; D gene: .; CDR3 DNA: TGTGCCAGCAGCACCCCAAAGAATCCCTATAATTCACCCCTCCACTTT; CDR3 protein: CASSTPKNPYNSPLHF
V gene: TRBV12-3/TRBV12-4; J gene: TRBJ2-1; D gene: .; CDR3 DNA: TGTGCCAGCAGTTTAAAGAGAGAAAATGAGCAGTTCTTC; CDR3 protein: CASSLKRENEQFF
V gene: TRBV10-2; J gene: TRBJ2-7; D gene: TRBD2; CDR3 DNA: TGCGCCAGCAGTTTAGCGGGAGAGGGCGAGCAGTACTTC; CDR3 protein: CASSLAGEGEQYF
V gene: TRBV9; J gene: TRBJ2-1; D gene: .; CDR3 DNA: TGTGCCAGCAGCTCCGGTTTGGGGGAGATCGGTGTTAATGAGCAGTTCTTC; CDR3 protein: CASSSGLGEIGVNEQFF
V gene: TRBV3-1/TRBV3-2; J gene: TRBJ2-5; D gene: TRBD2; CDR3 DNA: TGTGCCAGCAGCCAAGATTCGGTTAGCGGGCGCGCCTACGGTTGGGAGACCCAGTACTTC; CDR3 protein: CASSQDSVSGRAYGWETQYF
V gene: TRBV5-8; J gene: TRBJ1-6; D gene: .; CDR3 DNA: TGTGCCAGCAGCCTGCTGGGGGGGAGGAATTCACCCCTCCACTTT; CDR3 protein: CASSLLGGRNSPLHF